A selection of T cell receptor beta chains follows, all from one sample in a study of chemoradiotherapy in HPV16-positive cancers. Only in-frame clones appear in the TCRdb table, and some are missing; sequencing was by immunoSEQ multiplex PCR. The top ten clones hold 8% of a sample with about 15,000 clones, just under 70% of them seen once. The sample here was tumor tissue, taken from a patient who underwent chemoradiotherapy. The receptor source for this set is a human donor with HPV-associated anogenital cancer. CDR3s include the opening cysteine and the closing phenylalanine or tryptophan. Clone size is stated in some rows and not others, as once, few, many or a class when expanded.

clone size	V gene	CDR3 length	CDR3 protein
NA	TRBV14	16	CASSQMGRGIGNIQYF
NA	TRBV4-2	16	CASSQELEVLGTEAFF
medium-sized	TRBV29-1	13	CSVEASLRGVAFF
NA	TRBV6-1	14	CASSEVSGANVLTF
few	TRBV30	11	CASGARTEAFF
NA	TRBV7-8	15	CASSLSGGGGNTIYF
NA	TRBV7-7	14	CASSLGTSQETQYF
few	TRBV5-4	15	CASSLGGAGSTEAFF
NA	TRBV18	15	CASSGAGGVGDTQYF
NA	TRBV19	14	CASSSGTGIYGYTF
NA	TRBV5-1	13	CASSPDSLKGYTF
NA	TRBV5-4	15	CASSPNSGDLNEQFF
few	TRBV2	15	CASSVGDHIGSPLHF
few	TRBV30	15	CAWRSLLAGEDEQYF
once	TRBV27	14	CASRKALRAYEQYF
NA	TRBV7-2	15	CASSRDRGRNNEQFF
few	TRBV7-8	16	CASSPVLVRNTGELFF
NA	TRBV5-6	14	CASTSGQPGHTIYF
NA	TRBV6-5	13	CASGRQGGTEAFF
NA	TRBV7-3	13	CASSPRQGGEQYF
NA	TRBV28	12	CASSRDVSGAFF
NA	TRBV28	14	CASSFSGHSYEQYF
once	TRBV29-1	13	CSAVERLNTEAFF
NA	TRBV7-6	13	CASSRGQDTEAFF
NA	TRBV7-3	13	CASSSLQDYGYTF
NA	TRBV6-5	13	CASSRTGAGEQYF
NA	TRBV28	14	CASRVAGGRETQYF
NA	TRBV6-5	13	CASSYLQTGELFF
NA	TRBV18	17	CASSPPTFALSSYEQYF
NA	TRBV11-2	15	CASSPPSKPYNEQFF
NA	TRBV10-3	13	CAIRGILRNTIYF
NA	TRBV2	13	CASRAWDGATQYF
NA	TRBV29-1	12	CSVGEVMGEQYF
NA	TRBV7-9	18	CASSLGRWTGRGTGELFF
NA	TRBV15	14	CATSRDRGRYEQYF
NA	TRBV2	13	CASSLTRNTEAFF
NA	TRBV9	15	CASSAQGTPYHEQFF
NA	TRBV9	18	CASSGDQTSGSSYNEQFF
NA	TRBV7-3	13	CASSQGPNTEAFF
NA	TRBV5-1	14	CASSPSRSTGELFF
NA	TRBV29-1	15	CSTTGGAGVADTQYF
NA	TRBV6-6	12	CASSDWNTEAFF
NA	TRBV28	17	CASSLPGGDSPRDEQYF
NA	TRBV9	15	CASSVAGQGVDTQYF
NA	TRBV19	13	CASSIRSSHEQFF
NA	TRBV5-4	12	CASSLQGQPQHF
NA	TRBV7-9	13	CASSLYSQSEAFF
NA	TRBV5-1	13	CASSFRGKETQYF
few	TRBV6-1	16	CASSESHSNSGNTIYF
NA	TRBV5-5	15	CASSLFLAGGYEQYF
NA	TRBV7-3	16	CASSLKGQGHTGELFF
NA	TRBV29-1	13	CSVNRGLQETQYF
NA	TRBV14	16	CASSLQHGLAGDEQYF
NA	TRBV7-3	15	CASSLLGWGNTEAFF
NA	TRBV2	14	CASSESPDTAEAFF